This T cell receptor beta chain was identified in a study of blood T cells in healthy people across ages. The V end lost 2 bases, the J end lost 1 base, and 8 bases lay between the germline ends. Germline V gene sequence: CDR1 SGHKS, CDR2 YYEKEE (reference sequence). There are 14 residues in the CDR3. The sample holds a few counts of this clonotype. A J-beta primer mix and a sample-barcoded 5' primer were used in a second PCR of about 7 to 12 cycles. In TCRdb, the 5' RACE reads were re-called with MiXCR into one record per CDR3 protein. This repertoire shows under 800,000 distinct CDR3 sequences, around 21% found once; its top ten account for about 3.6%.

The sequencing sample was made of blood. The chain links TRBV5-5 to TRBJ2-3; the D gene is possibly TRBD2 (6 bases). The clonotype originates from a man in his 70s in good health. The CDR3 region is CASSLAGRTDTQYF. CDR3 sequence (DNA): TGTGCCAGCAGCTTAGCGGGCCGCACAGATACGCAGTATTTT. The variable domain in full, with the rest retrieved from reference TRBV5-5 and TRBJ2-3, is DAGVTQSPTHLIKTRGQQVTLRCSPISGHKSVSWYQQVLGQGPQFIFQYYEKEERGRGNFPDRFSARQFPNYSSELNVNALLLGDSALYLCASSLAGRTDTQYFGPGTRLTVL.